The 2 T cell receptor beta chains given below trace back to one sample, sequenced in a study of OX40 agonist ivuxolimab in advanced cancers. This table comes from immunoSEQ multiplex PCR, and its TCRdb copy is limited to in-frame clones, with some not included. This table has tens of thousands of clones, approximately 77% appearing once. The sequencing used CD4+ or CD8+ T cells sorted from blood, collected in a trial of the OX40 agonist ivuxolimab. The receptor set was obtained from an adult with an advanced solid tumor such as melanoma, head and neck, liver or kidney cancer.

V and J are TRBV28 and TRBJ1-5; D remains ambiguous. The CDR3 contains 12 residues. CDR1 and CDR2 from the germline V gene are MDHEN and SYDVKM. Trimming stripped 6 bases from V and 6 bases from J, with 9 bases between. The CDR3 sequence is CASRPYGQPQHF. DNA of the CDR3: TGTGCCAGCAGACCCTATGGTCAGCCCCAGCATTTT.

This rearrangement joins TRBV6-5 to TRBJ2-6; TRBD2 matches 7 bases. The CDR3 has 13 amino acids. Trimming cost V 11 bases and J 1 base; bases outside gene matches: 2. CDR1 MNHEY and CDR2 SVGAGI come from the germline V gene. Here the CDR3 reads CAARGSGANVLTF. CDR3 nucleotides: TGTGCCGCGCGGGGGTCTGGGGCCAACGTCCTGACTTTC.